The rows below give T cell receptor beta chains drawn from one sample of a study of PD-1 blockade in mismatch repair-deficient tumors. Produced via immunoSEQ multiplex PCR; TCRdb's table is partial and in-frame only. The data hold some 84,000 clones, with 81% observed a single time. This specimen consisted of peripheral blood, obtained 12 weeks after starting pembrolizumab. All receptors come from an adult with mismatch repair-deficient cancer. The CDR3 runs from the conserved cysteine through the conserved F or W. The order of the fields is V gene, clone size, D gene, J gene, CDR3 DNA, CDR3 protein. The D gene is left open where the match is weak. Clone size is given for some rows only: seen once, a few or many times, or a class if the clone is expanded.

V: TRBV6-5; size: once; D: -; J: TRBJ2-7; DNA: TGTGCCAGCAGCCAGACAGTCCTCACCTACGAGCAGTACTTC; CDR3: CASSQTVLTYEQYF
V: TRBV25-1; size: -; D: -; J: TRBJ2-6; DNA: TGTGCCAGCAGTCCCGCGGGGACCGGGGCCAACGTCCTGACTTTC; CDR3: CASSPAGTGANVLTF
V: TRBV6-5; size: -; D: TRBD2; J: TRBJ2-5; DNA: TGTGCCAGCAGTTACTCGCCGACTAGCGGACAAGAGACCCAGTACTTC; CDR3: CASSYSPTSGQETQYF
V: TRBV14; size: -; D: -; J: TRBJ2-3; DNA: TGTGCCAGCAGCCGTTCGAACAGGCAGGCGGATACGCAGTATTTT; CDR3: CASSRSNRQADTQYF
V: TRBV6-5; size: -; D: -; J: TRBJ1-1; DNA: TGTGCCAGCAGTTTTGACAGCGGGTTGACTGAAGCTTTCTTT; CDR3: CASSFDSGLTEAFF
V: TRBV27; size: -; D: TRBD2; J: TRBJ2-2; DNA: TGTGCCAGCAGTCCAGGGACTAGCTTCGGGGAGCTGTTTTTT; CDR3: CASSPGTSFGELFF
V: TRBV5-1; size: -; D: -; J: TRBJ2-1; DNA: TGCGCCAGCCAAGGACCATTACCCTACAATGAGCAGTTCTTC; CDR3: CASQGPLPYNEQFF
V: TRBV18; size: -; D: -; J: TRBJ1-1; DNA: TGTGCCAGCTCACCCCTATTATGGCCTACGGACACTGAAGCTTTCTTT; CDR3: CASSPLLWPTDTEAFF
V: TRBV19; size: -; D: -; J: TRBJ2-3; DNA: TGTGCCAGTAGAAGGGCAGTAAACGACCTCACAGATACGCAGTATTTT; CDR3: CASRRAVNDLTDTQYF
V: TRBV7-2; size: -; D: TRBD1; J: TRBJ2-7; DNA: TGTGCCAGCAGCGCACGACAGGGTTCCTACCAGCAGTACTTC; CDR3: CASSARQGSYQQYF
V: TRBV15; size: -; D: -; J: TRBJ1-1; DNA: TGTGCCACCAGCAGCCGGACCGCGATTGCTCCGGCTTTCTTT; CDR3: CATSSRTAIAPAFF
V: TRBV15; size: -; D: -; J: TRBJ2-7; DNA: TGTGCCACCAGCAGCGAGCCATCGTCCGCCGGGGCTTACGAGCAGTACTTC; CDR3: CATSSEPSSAGAYEQYF
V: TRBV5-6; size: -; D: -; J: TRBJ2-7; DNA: TGTGCCAGCAGCTGGGGGACTCAAGGCGAGCAGTACTTC; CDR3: CASSWGTQGEQYF
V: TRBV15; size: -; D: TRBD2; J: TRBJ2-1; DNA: TGTGCCACCAGCAGTCAGCTAGCGGGGACTTACAATGAGCAGTTCTTC; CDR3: CATSSQLAGTYNEQFF
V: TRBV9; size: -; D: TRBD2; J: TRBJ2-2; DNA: TGTGCCAGCTCCCCAGCGGGGACGAACACCGGGGAGCTGTTTTTT; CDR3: CASSPAGTNTGELFF
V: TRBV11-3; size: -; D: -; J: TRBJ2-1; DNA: TGTGCCAGCAGCCAGCGGCGCTCCTACAATGAGCAGTTCTTC; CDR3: CASSQRRSYNEQFF
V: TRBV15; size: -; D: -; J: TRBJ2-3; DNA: TGTGCCACCAGCAGAGATGGGGATATCACAGATACGCAGTATTTT; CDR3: CATSRDGDITDTQYF
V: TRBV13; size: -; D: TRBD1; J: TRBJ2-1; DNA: TGTGCCAGCAGCACCCGGGACAGACCATACAATGAGCAGTTCTTC; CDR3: CASSTRDRPYNEQFF
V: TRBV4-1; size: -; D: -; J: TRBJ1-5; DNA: TGCGCCAGCAGCCCCGTGTCGGGGGCCAATCAGCCCCAGCATTTT; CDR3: CASSPVSGANQPQHF
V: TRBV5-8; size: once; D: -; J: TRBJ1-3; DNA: TGTGCCAGCAGTCCCGGAAATCTACTCGGAAACACCATATATTTT; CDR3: CASSPGNLLGNTIYF
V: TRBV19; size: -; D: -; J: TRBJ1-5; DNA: TGTGCCAGTAGTTTCCGGGATGGCAATCAGCCCCAGCATTTT; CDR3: CASSFRDGNQPQHF
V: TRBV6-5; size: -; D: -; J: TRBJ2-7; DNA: TGTGCCAGCAGTCGGCAACAGGAATTCTACGAGCAGTACTTC; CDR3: CASSRQQEFYEQYF
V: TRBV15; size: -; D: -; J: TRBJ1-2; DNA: TGTGCCACCAGCAGAGATTTCTTCAGGCTCCGGTGGGAGGACTATGGCTACACCTTC; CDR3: CATSRDFFRLRWEDYGYTF
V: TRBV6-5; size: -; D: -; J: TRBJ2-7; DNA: TGTGCCACCAGACAGTCCTACGAGCAGTACTTC; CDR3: CATRQSYEQYF
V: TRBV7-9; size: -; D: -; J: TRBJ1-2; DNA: TGTGCCAGCAGCCCTTTTTGGGAGGCGGCCTATGGCTACACCTTC; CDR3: CASSPFWEAAYGYTF
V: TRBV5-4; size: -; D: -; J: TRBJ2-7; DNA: TGTGCCAGCAGCTTGGATAGGGGGAACTACGAGCAGTACTTC; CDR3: CASSLDRGNYEQYF
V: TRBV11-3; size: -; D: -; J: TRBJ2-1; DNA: TGTGCCAGCAGCTTAGGGGAACAGGAGAATGAGCAGTTCTTC; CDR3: CASSLGEQENEQFF
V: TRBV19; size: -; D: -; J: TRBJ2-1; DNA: TGTGCCAGTAGTAATTCAGGACAGAAAAACAATGAGCAGTTCTTC; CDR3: CASSNSGQKNNEQFF
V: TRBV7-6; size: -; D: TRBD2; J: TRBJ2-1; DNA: TGTGCCAGCAGCTTTAATCCCCCGGTAGCGGGAGGGTATGAGCAGTTCTTC; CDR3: CASSFNPPVAGGYEQFF
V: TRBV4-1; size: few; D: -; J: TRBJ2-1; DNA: TGCGCCAGCAGCCAAGGTCGGCAGTCAGTCTACAATGAGCAGTTCTTC; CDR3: CASSQGRQSVYNEQFF
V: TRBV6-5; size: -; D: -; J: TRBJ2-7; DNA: TGTGCCAGCAGTAAGGTTGGTGGGAAGACCTACGAGCAGTACTTC; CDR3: CASSKVGGKTYEQYF
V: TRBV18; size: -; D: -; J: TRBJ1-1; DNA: TGTGCCAGCTCACCAGAGGGGATAGTGAACACTGAAGCTTTCTTT; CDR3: CASSPEGIVNTEAFF
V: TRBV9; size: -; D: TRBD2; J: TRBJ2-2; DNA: TGTGCCAGCAGCCCATCCCCTAGCGGGAGGACCGGGGAGCTGTTTTTT; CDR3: CASSPSPSGRTGELFF
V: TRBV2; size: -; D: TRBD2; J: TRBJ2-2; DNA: TGTGCCAGCACGAGTAGCGGGAGAAGGCGAGCCACCGGGGAGCTGTTTTTT; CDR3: CASTSSGRRRATGELFF
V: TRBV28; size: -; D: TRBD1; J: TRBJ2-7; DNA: TGTGCCAGCAGTTTCACGGACAGGCTCGCCCCCTACGAGCAGTACTTC; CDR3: CASSFTDRLAPYEQYF
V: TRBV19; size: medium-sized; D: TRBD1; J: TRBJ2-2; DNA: TGTGCCAGTAACCCTGGGACAGGGGGTTCCGGGGAGCTGTTTTTT; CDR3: CASNPGTGGSGELFF
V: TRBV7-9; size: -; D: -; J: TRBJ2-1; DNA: TGTGCCAGCAGCTTAGGGTACAGCTCAAATGAGCAGTTCTTC; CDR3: CASSLGYSSNEQFF
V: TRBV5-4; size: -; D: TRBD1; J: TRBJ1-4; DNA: TGTGCCAGCAGTCAAGCCAGGCAGGGGGCCCGGGAAAAACTGTTTTTT; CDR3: CASSQARQGAREKLFF
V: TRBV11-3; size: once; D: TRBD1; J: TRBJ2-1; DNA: TGTGCCAGCAGCTTAGTCGGTACAGGGGGCCGAAAAGTTGAGCAGTTCTTC; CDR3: CASSLVGTGGRKVEQFF
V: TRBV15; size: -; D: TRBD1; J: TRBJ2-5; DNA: TGTGCCACCAGCAGAGATGCGACAGGGGGGACCCAGTACTTC; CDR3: CATSRDATGGTQYF
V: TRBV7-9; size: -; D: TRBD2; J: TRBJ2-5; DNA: TGTGCCAGCAGCTTCCTCCCATGGACTAGTGAGGAGACCCAGTACTTC; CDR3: CASSFLPWTSEETQYF
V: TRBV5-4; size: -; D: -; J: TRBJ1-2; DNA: TGTGCCAGCAGCTTTAATCTACAGGCGACTAACTATGGCTACACCTTC; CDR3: CASSFNLQATNYGYTF
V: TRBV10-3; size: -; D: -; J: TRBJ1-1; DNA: TGTGCCATCAGTGAGCTCGGACGCCACGGTTCGGACACTGAAGCTTTCTTT; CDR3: CAISELGRHGSDTEAFF
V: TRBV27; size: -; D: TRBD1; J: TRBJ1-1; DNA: TGTGCCAGCAGTCTCCGACAGGGACACACTGAAGCTTTCTTT; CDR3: CASSLRQGHTEAFF
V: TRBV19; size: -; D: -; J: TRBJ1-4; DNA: TGTGCCAGTAGTATTTCGGGTAATGAAAAACTGTTTTTT; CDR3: CASSISGNEKLFF
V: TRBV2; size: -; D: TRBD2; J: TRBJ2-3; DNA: TGTGCCAGCAGTGAAGTAGCGGGAGGGCCTGGTACGCAGTATTTT; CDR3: CASSEVAGGPGTQYF
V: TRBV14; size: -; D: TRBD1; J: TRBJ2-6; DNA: TGTGCCAGCAGCCCCACTGCCGGGACAGGGAGAGTCCTGACTTTC; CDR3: CASSPTAGTGRVLTF
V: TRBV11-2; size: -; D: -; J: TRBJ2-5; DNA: TGTGCCAGCAGCGTATCCCCGGGGATCCAAGAGACCCAGTACTTC; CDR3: CASSVSPGIQETQYF
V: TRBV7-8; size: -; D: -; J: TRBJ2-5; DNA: TGTGCCAGCAGCTTAGCAAGAACGTACGGAGGGAAAGAGACCCAGTACTTC; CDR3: CASSLARTYGGKETQYF